This section outlines one T cell receptor beta chain sequence together with its context. The antigen is unknown. This entry comes from a study of siplizumab effects on memory and regulatory T cells. Broader study findings: Naive T cells appeared more varied than memory cells and looked like key alloresponse contributors. Neither a naive nor a memory phenotype was assignable to roughly 80-97% of proliferating CD4+ or CD8+ clones. There were only a minor fraction of alloreactive clones that mapped to unstimulated subsets. Confirmatory evidence of suppressive function in proliferating siplizumab-culture Tregs was not obtained.

TCRdb's table, derived via immunoSEQ multiplex PCR, lists solely in-frame clones and lacks some. The table records tens of thousands of clones, roughly 85% of them present only once. CDR3 length equals 13 residues. Germline CDR1 reads SSHAT; CDR2 reads FNYEAQ (reference sequence). V lost 1 base to trimming and J lost 4 bases, with 4 bases between them. The chain recombines TRBV7-7 with TRBJ2-2; D not certain. This sequence originates from a human donor in good health. Sequenced: memory CD4+ T cells sorted from blood. The CDR3 DNA sequence: TGTGCCAGCAGCTTAGACAGCACCGGGGAGCTGTTTTTT. Protein sequence: CASSLDSTGELFF.